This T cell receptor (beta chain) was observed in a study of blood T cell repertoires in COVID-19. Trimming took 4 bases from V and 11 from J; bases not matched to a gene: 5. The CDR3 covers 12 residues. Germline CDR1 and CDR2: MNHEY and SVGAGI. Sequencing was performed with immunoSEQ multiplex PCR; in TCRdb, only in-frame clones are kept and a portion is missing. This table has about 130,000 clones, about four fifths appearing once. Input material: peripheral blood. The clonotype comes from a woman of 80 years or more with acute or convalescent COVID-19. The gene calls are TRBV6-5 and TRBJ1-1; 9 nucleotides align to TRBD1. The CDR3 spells CASSLPGTGAFF. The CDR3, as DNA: TGTGCCAGCAGTTTGCCCGGGACAGGGGCTTTCTTT.